Listed here are 9 T cell receptor beta chains from one sample, sequenced in a study of lymphopenia after photon versus proton radiotherapy. The assay was immunoSEQ multiplex PCR, and TCRdb's table has in-frame clones only and misses some. The top ten clones hold roughly 19% of a sample with 17,000 or so clones, 84% of them seen once. The sequencing used peripheral blood, collected from a patient treated with proton-based radiotherapy. The source is a man aged 65 to 79 with pancreatic cancer.

The V call is TRBV7-6, the J call TRBJ2-1; tentative D call: TRBD1 (7 bases). This CDR3 comprises 16 residues. Trimming took off 9 bases at V and 3 bases at J, with 21 bases between the two ends. CDR1 and CDR2 from the germline V gene are SGHVS and FNYEAQ. The CDR3 reads CARRDSAPTDYNEQFF. CDR3 DNA: TGTGCCAGGCGGGACAGTGCCCCCACAGACTACAATGAGCAGTTCTTC. Supplemented by reference TRBV7-6 and TRBJ2-1, the full variable domain reads GAGVSQSPRYKVTKRGQDVALRCDPISGHVSLYWYRQALGQGPEFLTYFNYEAQQDKSGLPNDRFSAERPEGSISTLTIQRTEQRDSAMYRCARRDSAPTDYNEQFFGPGTRLTVL.

The chain employs TRBV4-2 and TRBJ2-7, with TRBD1 matching over 7 bases. The CDR3 spans 15 residues. Germline V lookup: CDR1 LGHNA, CDR2 YNFKEQ. With V trimmed by 5 bases and J by 3 bases, 10 bases remained unmatched. CDR3 loop: CASSSRVDRDYEQYF. Written as DNA, the CDR3 is TGTGCCAGCAGCTCAAGGGTCGACAGGGACTACGAGCAGTACTTC.

As to this clone: A read error may produce the germline difference seen at one junction end. The chain carries TRBV7-9 and TRBJ2-7, with unresolved D. The CDR3 has 10 amino acids. Germline assignment: CDR1 SEHNR and CDR2 FQNEAQ (reference sequence). The CDR3 DNA follows: TGTGCCAGCAGCTTAACCAACATGAACTTC. This gives the protein CASSLTNMNF.

The chain couples TRBV7-3 to TRBJ2-5, with D tentatively TRBD2 (6 bases). The CDR3 has 15 amino acids. The germline V gene has CDR1 SGHTA and CDR2 FQGTGA. Trimming stripped 2 bases from V and 0 bases from J, with 10 bases between. CDR3: CASSLGRDYQETQYF. For the CDR3, the DNA is TGTGCCAGCAGCTTAGGTCGGGACTACCAAGAGACCCAGTACTTC. Looking up the rest from reference TRBV7-3 and TRBJ2-5 gives the full variable domain: GAGVSQTPSNKVTEKGKYVELRCDPISGHTALYWYRQSLGQGPEFLIYFQGTGAADDSGLPNDRFFAVRPEGSVSTLKIQRTERGDSAVYLCASSLGRDYQETQYFGPGTRLLVL.

The chain is built from TRBV29-1 and TRBJ2-3, with D perhaps matching TRBD1 or TRBD2 (5 bases each). With 0 bases removed from V and 5 bases from J, the gap between germline ends came to 18 bases. The germline V gene encodes CDR1 SQVTM and CDR2 ANQGSEA. This CDR3 has 16 amino acids. CDR3 loop: CSVEDRAVGAGDTQYF. CDR3 sequence (DNA): TGCAGCGTTGAAGATCGGGCGGTAGGGGCGGGAGATACGCAGTATTTT.

This chain links TRBV6-5 with TRBJ1-2; 10 positions match TRBD1. Trimming took 5 bases from V and 4 from J; bases not matched to a gene: 4. Germline loops: CDR1 MNHEY, CDR2 SVGAGI. This CDR3 comprises 14 residues. DNA of the CDR3: TGTGCCAGCAGTCAAGGACAGGGGGGCTATGGCTACACCTTC. Translated: CASSQGQGGYGYTF.

The rearrangement links TRBV5-1 to TRBJ2-7; D gene unclear. The CDR3 is 15 residues long. Germline CDR1 reads SGHRS; CDR2 reads YFSETQ. The ends were cut back, 1 base at V and 1 base at J, with 12 bases in the middle. CDR3 protein: CASSLNGRPSYEQYF. CDR3 in DNA: TGCGCCAGCAGCTTGAACGGCAGACCTTCCTACGAGCAGTACTTC.

The genes are TRBV2 and TRBJ2-3; D uncertain. This CDR3 region has 16 residues. The germline V and J ends were trimmed by 0 bases and 3 bases, with 13 bases remaining between them. Germline V gene sequence: CDR1 SNHLY, CDR2 FYNNEI. CDR3 DNA: TGTGCCAGCAGTGAAGCGGGCCAGACAATGACAGATACGCAGTATTTT. This codes for CASSEAGQTMTDTQYF.

This clone showed up just once. CDR3 nucleotides: TGTGCCAGCAGCACTCCGCTAGCGCCTACCTACGAGCAGTACTTC. Its protein product is CASSTPLAPTYEQYF. The J gene is TRBJ2-7, the V gene TRBV28, with D possibly TRBD2 on 6 matching bases. Trimming shortened V by 6 bases and J by 2 bases, and 17 bases separated the two germline ends. Germline CDR1 reads MDHEN; CDR2 reads SYDVKM. The length of the CDR3 is 15 residues. Full variable domain (outside the CDR3, taken from reference TRBV28 and TRBJ2-7): DVKVTQSSRYLVKRTGEKVFLECVQDMDHENMFWYRQDPGLGLRLIYFSYDVKMKEKGDIPEGYSVSREKKERFSLILESASTNQTSMYLCASSTPLAPTYEQYFGPGTRLTVT.